The 30 T cell receptor beta chains below were found in one sample sequenced in a study of CXCR3-negative and CXCR3-positive naive CD8 T cells (dated by TCRdb to about 2019). Data came from a NextSeq 550. The Human TCR Profiling Kit (MiLaboratory) was used to prepare UMI-labeled 5' RACE TRB cDNA libraries. TCRdb reprocessed the reads and assigns one entry to each CDR3 protein sequence, leaving out DNA. This sample's table contains some 38,000 distinct CDR3 sequences. The ten largest account for approximately 15% of the sample. The sequenced material came from memory CD8+ T cells from blood. What this sample's cell subset or site label stands for: conventional CD8+ memory T cells (TMEM), sorted as controls. The source of these receptors is a human donor in good health. Some clones in this sample may be carry-over from other donors' samples.

The chain employs TRBV27 and TRBJ2-3; TCRdb's assignment of TRBD2 cannot be checked, as there is no DNA. CDR3 length: 14 amino acids. Germline values: CDR1 MNHEY, CDR2 SMNVEV (reference sequence). This chain's CDR3 is CAISLGLGSDTQYF.

This rearrangement joins TRBV29-1 to TRBJ2-3; TCRdb indicates TRBD2, and absent DNA this call remains unverified. Germline CDR1 and CDR2: SQVTM and ANQGSEA. This CDR3 has 14 amino acids. CDR3 in amino acids: CSETSGRRTDTQYF.

The genes are TRBV3-1 and TRBJ2-1. Germline V gene lookup returns CDR1 LGHDT and CDR2 YNNKEL (reference sequence). CDR3 size: 12 residues. This CDR3 reads CASSQENNEQFF.

The chain couples TRBV11-2 to TRBJ2-7; as DNA is missing, the TRBD1 call by TCRdb cannot be tested. The CDR3 contains 16 residues. Looked up from germline, CDR1 is SGHAT and CDR2 is FQNNGV. The CDR3 sequence is CASSYPLGIGLYEQYF.

The V gene is TRBV4-2, the J gene TRBJ2-7; the D gene TCRdb calls, TRBD1, cannot be checked with no DNA. The CDR3 loop spans 16 amino acids. The germline V gene has CDR1 LGHNA and CDR2 YNFKEQ. The CDR3 spells CASSQEAQGISYEQYF.

The CDR3 here is CSVYGGSGTYEQYF. The rearrangement links TRBV29-1 to TRBJ2-7; TCRdb names TRBD1, which stays unverified in the absence of DNA. In germline, CDR1 is SQVTM, CDR2 ANQGSEA. The length of the CDR3 is 14 residues.

The chain uses TRBV6-2 or TRBV6-3 and TRBJ1-5; as DNA is missing, the TRBD1 call by TCRdb cannot be tested. This CDR3 has 14 amino acids. Germline assignment: CDR1 MNHEY and CDR2 SVGEGT. CDR3 sequence reads: CASSDGSGAQPQHF.

This clonotype registers large by frequency. The chain couples TRBV27 to TRBJ2-5; the D gene TCRdb calls, TRBD2, cannot be checked with no DNA. The CDR3 length is 15 residues. CDR1 and CDR2 from the germline V gene are MNHEY and SMNVEV (reference sequence). The CDR3 sequence is CATHLTSGGQETQYF.

This chain uses TRBV29-1 with TRBJ2-3; TCRdb designates TRBD1, a call that cannot be tested without DNA. CDR3 size: 18 residues. Germline V gives CDR1 SQVTM, CDR2 ANQGSEA. CDR3 protein: CSVEVARDRTLVPDTQYF.

The V gene is TRBV13, the J gene TRBJ2-2; TCRdb names TRBD1, which stays unverified in the absence of DNA. The CDR3 totals 16 residues. The germline gives CDR1 PRHDT, CDR2 FYEKMQ (reference sequence). CDR3 amino acids: CASSPDRGGNTGELFF.

This clonotype is called large based on its frequency. This CDR3 is CASSDSSRHTGELFF. This chain links TRBV6-4 with TRBJ2-2. Per the germline V gene, CDR1 is MRHNA and CDR2 is SNTAGT. The CDR3 sequence is 15 residues long.

The genes are TRBV20-1 and TRBJ2-1. Germline V CDR1 and CDR2: DFQATT, SNEGSKA (reference sequence). The CDR3 length is 14 residues. The CDR3 sequence is CSARALSSYNEQFF.

The chain is built from TRBV7-9 and TRBJ1-4; the TCRdb call, TRBD1, lacks DNA for checking. Germline V CDR1 and CDR2: SEHNR, FQNEAQ (reference sequence). The length of the CDR3 is 15 residues. CDR3 loop: CASSLGSVGLEKLFF.

The J gene is TRBJ1-1, the V gene TRBV28; TCRdb indicates TRBD1, and absent DNA this call remains unverified. Germline CDR1 is MDHEN and CDR2 is SYDVKM. The CDR3 runs to 14 residues. The CDR3 here is CASSYRGGGTEAFF.

The V and J genes are TRBV7-2 and TRBJ2-5; TCRdb proposes TRBD1, but this gene call is untestable without DNA. The CDR3 is 17 amino acids. In germline, CDR1 is SGHTA, CDR2 FQGNSA. The CDR3 sequence is CASSLATDRAGEETQYF.

CDR3 amino acids: CASSWGLGLNTEAFF. This rearrangement joins TRBV27 to TRBJ1-1. Germline values: CDR1 MNHEY, CDR2 SMNVEV (reference sequence). The CDR3 loop spans 15 amino acids.

The chain has TRBV5-1 and TRBJ2-3; TCRdb indicates TRBD2, and absent DNA this call remains unverified. The CDR3 is 16 residues long. The germline V gene has CDR1 SGHRS and CDR2 YFSETQ. The CDR3 is CASSLALAGVIDTQYF.

The gene calls are TRBV3-1 and TRBJ2-1; TCRdb names TRBD1, which stays unverified in the absence of DNA. Germline V gene lookup returns CDR1 LGHDT and CDR2 YNNKEL (reference sequence). This CDR3 spans 20 amino acids. CDR3 protein: CASATLGTSPALSSYNEQFF.

The gene calls are TRBV12-3 or TRBV12-4 and TRBJ2-3; TCRdb proposes TRBD2, but this gene call is untestable without DNA. The CDR3 is 17 residues long. The CDR3 loop reads CASSLNPLAGLADTQYF.

This rearrangement joins TRBV20-1 to TRBJ1-1. Germline CDR1 reads DFQATT; CDR2 reads SNEGSKA (reference sequence). CDR3 length: 16 amino acids. This chain's CDR3 is CSARDYAQLSNTEAFF.

The rearrangement joins TRBV12-3 or TRBV12-4 to TRBJ2-7. The CDR3 has 12 amino acids. The CDR3 is CASSFTAYEQYF.

V is TRBV28 and J is TRBJ2-1; as DNA is missing, the TRBD2 call by TCRdb cannot be tested. The CDR3 contains 16 residues. The germline V gene encodes CDR1 MDHEN and CDR2 SYDVKM. Here the CDR3 reads CASIELGGGDYNEQFF.

The CDR3 spells CASSKAEDARGYNEQFF. The V gene is TRBV7-9, the J gene TRBJ2-1; with no DNA, the TCRdb D assignment of TRBD1 cannot be verified. The CDR3 is 17 amino acids. CDR1 and CDR2 from the germline V gene are SEHNR and FQNEAQ (reference sequence). Drawing the rest from reference TRBV7-9 and TRBJ2-1, the complete variable domain is DTGVSQNPRHKITKRGQNVTFRCDPISEHNRLYWYRQTLGQGPEFLTYFQNEAQLEKSRLLSDRFSAERPKGSFSTLEIQRTEQGDSAMYLCASSKAEDARGYNEQFFGPGTRLTVL.

The V and J genes are TRBV6-6 and TRBJ1-1; TCRdb's D call, TRBD1, is unchecked because there is no DNA. In germline, CDR1 is MNHNY, CDR2 SVGAGI (reference sequence). This CDR3 is built from 15 residues. CDR3 sequence: CASSQGGLPNTEAFF.

The J gene is TRBJ1-1, the V gene TRBV20-1; the D call of TRBD1 rests on TCRdb alone, since no DNA is present to check it. This CDR3 has 14 amino acids. Germline CDR1 and CDR2: DFQATT and SNEGSKA (reference sequence). The CDR3 region is CSARALGGNTEAFF.

The chain combines TRBV20-1 with TRBJ2-1; the TCRdb D gene call, TRBD2, has no DNA to confirm it. In germline, CDR1 is DFQATT, CDR2 SNEGSKA (reference sequence). This CDR3 region has 16 residues. CDR3 loop: CSALLDTAGGYNEQFF.

This sequence joins TRBV25-1 and TRBJ2-2. Germline loops: CDR1 MGHDK, CDR2 SYGVNS. This CDR3 region has 13 residues. CDR3 protein: CASSEDRTGELFF.

This chain connects TRBV7-2 to TRBJ2-2; no DNA is available, so the TRBD2 call from TCRdb remains unchecked. Germline values: CDR1 SGHTA, CDR2 FQGNSA. The CDR3 sequence is 14 residues long. CDR3 protein: CASSLWGGTGELFF.

V is TRBV6-5 and J is TRBJ2-3; TCRdb's D call of TRBD2 is untestable without DNA. CDR1 is MNHEY, CDR2 SVGAGI, per germline. The CDR3 has 16 amino acids. CDR3 loop: CASSYGGGSSTDTQYF.

The V call is TRBV25-1, the J call TRBJ2-1; without DNA, the TCRdb call of TRBD1 cannot be checked. Germline V gene data show CDR1 as MGHDK and CDR2 as SYGVNS. The CDR3 is 17 residues long. The CDR3 sequence: CASSPLGWTGVINEQFF.